This TCR beta chain is from a study of monozygotic twins with inflammatory bowel disease. TCRdb re-called the 5' RACE reads, yielding one record per CDR3 amino acid sequence without DNA. The table for this sample gives approximately 210,000 distinct CDR3 sequences. In germline, CDR1 is SGDLS, CDR2 YYNGEE. The CDR3 consists of 16 residues. V and J are TRBV9 and TRBJ2-1; no DNA is available, so the TRBD2 call from TCRdb remains unchecked. The source of this sequence is a human donor with ulcerative colitis or Crohn's disease, or a healthy co-twin of an affected twin (not recorded which). The material sequenced was blood. Here the CDR3 reads CASSVGSRLAGDEQFF.